The 15 T cell receptor beta chains given below trace back to one sample, sequenced in a study of T cells in Graves' hyperthyroidism and ophthalmopathy. The investigators amplified TCR beta CDR3 regions from RNA transcripts. An initial round of RT-PCR targeting the TCR CDR3 relied on the HTBI primer set. TCRdb re-derived calls from the multiplex PCR reads in MiXCR, one entry per CDR3 protein. This table has roughly 570,000 distinct CDR3 sequences, about 15% appearing once. Sequencing was performed on blood. The source of these receptors is a woman in her 30s with Graves' hyperthyroidism.

This clonotype was seen repeatedly, ten times or more. CDR3 in amino acids: CASSLLRGKNQPQHF. CDR3 bases: TGTGCCAGCAGTTTACTCAGGGGGAAGAATCAGCCCCAGCATTTT. The V and J genes are TRBV12-3 or TRBV12-4 and TRBJ1-5; TRBD1 matches at 7 bases. V shed 2 bases and J 4 bases; nucleotides not matched to a gene: 5. The CDR3 consists of 15 residues.

The V and J genes are TRBV6-2 or TRBV6-3 and TRBJ1-6, with TRBD1 as a possible D gene (6 bases). Germline V lookup: CDR1 MNHEY, CDR2 SVGEGT. The CDR3 is 14 residues long. V lost 5 bases, J lost 3 bases, and 8 bases lay in between. The CDR3 bases are TGTGCCAGCAGTCGACAGGACTATAATTCACCCCTCCACTTT. It translates to CASSRQDYNSPLHF.

This rearrangement joins TRBV27 to TRBJ2-7; 7 bases agree with TRBD2. Trimming took 5 bases from V and 3 from J; bases not matched to a gene: 4. Germline CDR1 MNHEY, CDR2 SMNVEV (reference sequence). The CDR3 length is 13 residues. CDR3: CASSRDYFYEQYF. In DNA form, the CDR3 reads TGTGCCAGCAGTCGGGACTACTTCTACGAGCAGTACTTC.

There are many counts of this clonotype. J is TRBJ2-3 and V is TRBV29-1; 7 positions agree with TRBD2. Germline CDR1 reads SQVTM; CDR2 reads ANQGSEA. The ends lost 0 bases at V and 4 bases at J; junction bases unmatched: 7. The CDR3 runs 15 residues. CDR3 DNA sequence: TGCAGCGTTGAAGATGCGGGAGTCATCCCAGATACGCAGTATTTT. Encoded protein: CSVEDAGVIPDTQYF.

The J gene is TRBJ2-1, the V gene TRBV3-1, with D perhaps matching TRBD1 (6 bases). V lost 4 bases, J lost 2 bases, and 9 bases lay in between. The CDR3 contains 14 residues. Germline assignment: CDR1 LGHDT and CDR2 YNNKEL (reference sequence). DNA of the CDR3: TGTGCCAGCAGCCCGACAGGAACCTACAATGAGCAGTTCTTC. Amino acid sequence: CASSPTGTYNEQFF.

This clonotype appeared many times. The chain is built from TRBV28 and TRBJ2-1, with D unclear. Trimming cost V 3 bases and J 0 bases, with 6 bases left between them. Per germline, CDR1 MDHEN and CDR2 SYDVKM. The CDR3 has 14 residues. CDR3 in DNA: TGTGCCAGCAGTTTTCCGAGCTCCTACAATGAGCAGTTCTTC. This codes for CASSFPSSYNEQFF.

This clonotype was seen a handful of times. This chain connects TRBV19 to TRBJ1-2; TRBD1 might be the D (6 bases). Germline loops: CDR1 LNHDA, CDR2 SQIVND (reference sequence). The V end was cut by 9 bases, the J end by 5 bases, with 22 bases between. CDR3 length: 15 residues. The CDR3: CASRNDRSINYGYTF. The CDR3 bases are TGTGCCAGCAGAAACGACAGGAGTATCAATTATGGCTACACCTTC. The variable domain in full, with the rest retrieved from reference TRBV19 and TRBJ1-2, is DGGITQSPKYLFRKEGQNVTLSCEQNLNHDAMYWYRQDPGQGLRLIYYSQIVNDFQKGDIAEGYSVSREKKESFPLTVTSAQKNPTAFYLCASRNDRSINYGYTFGSGTRLTVV.

This clonotype was counted only a few times. The CDR3 is CASSQDGGNPTDTQYF. Written as DNA, the CDR3 is TGTGCCAGCAGCCAAGATGGCGGGAACCCCACAGATACGCAGTATTTT. The chain combines TRBV4-2 with TRBJ2-3; a weak D match, TRBD2 (6 bases). Between the trimmed V and J ends, which lost 0 bases and 2 bases, there was a span of 12 bases. The CDR3 has 16 residues. Germline assignment: CDR1 LGHNA and CDR2 YNFKEQ.

In this sample, this clonotype turned up many times. The chain carries TRBV5-1 and TRBJ2-7, with 7 bases identical to TRBD2. The trim removed 3 bases at V and 3 bases at J, leaving 9 bases unmatched. The CDR3 spans 15 residues. Germline V gives CDR1 SGHRS, CDR2 YFSETQ. The CDR3 here is CASSSPNSGGYEQYF. The CDR3 DNA is TGCGCCAGCAGCTCCCCCAATTCGGGGGGCTACGAGCAGTACTTC.

This clonotype was detected many times. This chain uses TRBV7-2 with TRBJ2-7; tentative D call: TRBD2 (6 bases). The germline gives CDR1 SGHTA, CDR2 FQGNSA. The CDR3 runs to 16 residues. V was trimmed by 4 bases and J by 3 bases, leaving 19 bases between them. The CDR3 sequence: CASSSPQWGVRYEQYF. In nucleotides, the CDR3 is TGTGCCAGCAGCTCTCCCCAGTGGGGGGTGCGCTACGAGCAGTACTTC.

About this clonotype itself: A single base separates this from a much larger clone, so it may be a read error. The gene calls are TRBV6-1 and TRBJ2-7; the D is unclear. Between the trimmed V and J ends, which lost 2 bases and 7 bases, there was a span of 18 bases. The CDR3 contains 15 residues. The germline V gene has CDR1 MNHNS and CDR2 SASEGT. This chain's CDR3 is CASSEHPRSFGEQYF. CDR3 coding DNA: TGTGCCAGCAGTGAACACCCCCGTTCCTTTGGTGAGCAGTACTTC.

V usage is TRBV20-1 and J usage is TRBJ1-5; the match to TRBD1 covers 7 bases. Trimming at V came to 3 bases and at J to 4 bases, leaving 3 bases not matched to a gene. Germline CDR1 DFQATT, CDR2 SNEGSKA (reference sequence). The CDR3 has 13 amino acids. CDR3 region: CSARGQPNQPQHF. The DNA of the CDR3 is TGCAGTGCTAGGGGACAGCCGAATCAGCCCCAGCATTTT.

V and J are TRBV28 and TRBJ2-7; D is uncertain. The DNA end is more similar to TRBJ2-1, so the J call may be wrong. Germline V gene sequence: CDR1 MDHEN, CDR2 SYDVKM. The CDR3 contains 13 residues. The CDR3 loop is CASSLGVSYEQFF. CDR3 in DNA: TGTGCCAGCAGCCTTGGGGTCTCCTACGAGCAGTTCTTC.

V is TRBV5-8 and J is TRBJ1-5; possible D gene TRBD1, 5 bases. Trimming pared 5 bases from V and 0 bases from J, leaving 12 bases between. CDR1 is SGHTS and CDR2 is YDEGEE in the germline V gene. The CDR3 has 15 residues. CDR3 residues: CASRRRQNSNQPQHF. DNA of the CDR3: TGTGCCAGCAGACGGAGACAGAATAGCAATCAGCCCCAGCATTTT.

The sample holds many counts of this clonotype. The V and J genes are TRBV7-3 and TRBJ2-7, with TRBD2 identical over 13 bases. Trimming at V came to 5 bases and at J to 6 bases, leaving 4 bases not matched to a gene. The CDR3 extends over 14 amino acids. In germline, CDR1 is SGHTA, CDR2 FQGTGA. CDR3 sequence reads: CASSPGTSGTEQYF. The CDR3 nucleotides read TGTGCCAGCAGCCCAGGGACTAGCGGGACCGAGCAGTACTTC. The whole variable domain, remainder taken from reference TRBV7-3 and TRBJ2-7, is GAGVSQTPSNKVTEKGKYVELRCDPISGHTALYWYRQSLGQGPEFLIYFQGTGAADDSGLPNDRFFAVRPEGSVSTLKIQRTERGDSAVYLCASSPGTSGTEQYFGPGTRLTVT.